This T cell receptor beta chain came from a study of T cell clones after liver transplantation. Background on the study: Liver transplant recipients had immunosuppression withdrawal attempted within 2 years. As an antigen-independent comparator, third-party-reactive TCRbeta sequences came from pre-transplant mixed lymphocyte reactions. Draws occurred before transplant, before withdrawal, and after complete or failed withdrawal. Study-wide findings and caveats: In 5 of 8 subjects, circulating graft-donor-reactive CD4 TCRbeta sequences fell significantly after transplant.

This CDR3 comprises 14 residues. CDR1 and CDR2 from the germline V gene are MNHEY and SVGAGI. The V and J ends lost 10 bases and 2 bases respectively, with 16 bases between them. Method: immunoSEQ multiplex PCR; TCRdb's copy keeps in-frame clones and lacks some. The repertoire holds 20,000 to 25,000 clones, with approximately 93% as singletons. About this clone: Its specificity is not known.

This receptor was taken from a human patient who received a liver transplant. The graft donor may have contributed some T cells. The source material was CD8+ T cells from blood, sampled around 25 months after liver transplant. The chain is built from TRBV6-5 and TRBJ2-3; TRBD2 might be the D (5 bases). The DNA of the CDR3 is TGTGCCACCCGCAAGCGGAAGATCACAGATACGCAGTATTTT. It translates to CATRKRKITDTQYF.